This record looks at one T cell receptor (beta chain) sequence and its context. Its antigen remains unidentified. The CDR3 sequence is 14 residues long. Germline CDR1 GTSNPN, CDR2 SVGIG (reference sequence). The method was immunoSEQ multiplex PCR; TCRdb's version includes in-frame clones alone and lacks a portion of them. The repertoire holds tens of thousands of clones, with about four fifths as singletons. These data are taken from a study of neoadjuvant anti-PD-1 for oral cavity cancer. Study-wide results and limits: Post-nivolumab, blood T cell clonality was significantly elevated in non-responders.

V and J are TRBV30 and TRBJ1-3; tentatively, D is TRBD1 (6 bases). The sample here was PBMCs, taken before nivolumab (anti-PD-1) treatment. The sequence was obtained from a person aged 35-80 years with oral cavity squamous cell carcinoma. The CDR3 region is CAVSGTSSGNTIYF. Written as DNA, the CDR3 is TGTGCTGTCTCCGGGACATCCTCTGGAAACACCATATATTTT.